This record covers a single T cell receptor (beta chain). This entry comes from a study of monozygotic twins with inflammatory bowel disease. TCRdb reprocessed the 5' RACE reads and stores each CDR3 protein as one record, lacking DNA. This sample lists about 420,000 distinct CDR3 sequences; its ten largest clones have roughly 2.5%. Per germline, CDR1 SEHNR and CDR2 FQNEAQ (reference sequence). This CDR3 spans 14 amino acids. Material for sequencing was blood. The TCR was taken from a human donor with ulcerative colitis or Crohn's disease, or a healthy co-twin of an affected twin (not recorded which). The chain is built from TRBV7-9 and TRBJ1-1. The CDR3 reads CASSLATPNTEAFF.